A selection of T cell receptor beta chains follows, all from one sample in a study of tissue T cells after allogeneic stem cell transplantation. Sequenced by immunoSEQ multiplex PCR; TCRdb stores in-frame clones only, minus some. The data contain more than 6,500 clones, roughly 56% of them seen just once; the ten biggest clones take up around 23%. Sequencing used duodenum tissue, obtained at autopsy. These receptor sequences come from a female donor aged 60 or older with lung cancer. CDR3s include the opening cysteine and the closing phenylalanine or tryptophan. Fields, in order: D gene, V gene, clone size, CDR3 length, J gene, CDR3 protein, CDR3 DNA. D genes are given only for firm matches. Size is omitted from some rows. Given values are once, few, many or a class for expanded clones.

D: .; V: TRBV6-6; size: once; length: 14; J: TRBJ2-7; CDR3: CASSLGGSSYEQYF; DNA: TGTGCCAGCAGTTTGGGGGGTAGCTCCTACGAGCAGTACTTC
D: TRBD2; V: TRBV6-6; size: medium-sized; length: 15; J: TRBJ2-1; CDR3: CASRTLAGRPGEQFF; DNA: TGTGCCAGCAGAACACTAGCGGGACGCCCGGGGGAGCAGTTCTTC
D: .; V: TRBV12-3/TRBV12-4; size: medium-sized; length: 13; J: TRBJ2-3; CDR3: CASSFGEQDTQYF; DNA: TGTGCCAGCAGTTTCGGGGAGCAGGATACGCAGTATTTT
D: TRBD1; V: TRBV6-6; size: .; length: 17; J: TRBJ1-1; CDR3: CASSPGTGGFSNTEAFF; DNA: TGTGCCAGCAGTCCCGGGACAGGGGGCTTTTCGAACACTGAAGCTTTCTTT
D: TRBD2; V: TRBV7-2; size: .; length: 12; J: TRBJ2-3; CDR3: CASSPAGQGVFF; DNA: TGTGCCAGCAGCCCAGCGGGGCAGGGAGTTTTTTTT
D: TRBD1; V: TRBV3-1/TRBV3-2; size: .; length: 15; J: TRBJ1-6; CDR3: CASSQRTGSNSPLHF; DNA: TGTGCCAGCAGCCAAAGGACAGGGAGCAATTCACCCCTCCACTTT
D: .; V: TRBV27; size: .; length: 15; J: TRBJ2-1; CDR3: CASSSKYYSYNEQFF; DNA: TGTGCCAGCAGTTCGAAGTACTACTCCTACAATGAGCAGTTCTTC
D: .; V: TRBV19; size: .; length: 15; J: TRBJ1-4; CDR3: CASSMGGRLNEKLFF; DNA: TGTGCCAGTAGTATGGGGGGCAGACTTAATGAAAAACTGTTTTTT
D: .; V: TRBV18; size: few; length: 11; J: TRBJ2-3; CDR3: CASSESDTQYF; DNA: TGTGCCAGCTCTGAATCAGATACGCAGTATTTT
D: .; V: TRBV3-1/TRBV3-2; size: .; length: 13; J: TRBJ2-1; CDR3: CASSRPHYNEQFF; DNA: TGTGCCAGCAGCCGCCCCCATTACAATGAGCAGTTCTTC
D: .; V: TRBV4-3; size: few; length: 16; J: TRBJ1-1; CDR3: CASSHLRTGRWAEAFF; DNA: TGCGCCAGCAGCCATCTACGGACGGGGCGGTGGGCTGAAGCTTTCTTT
D: .; V: TRBV6-1; size: .; length: 17; J: TRBJ1-5; CDR3: CASSETLSGVTNQPQHF; DNA: TGTGCCAGCAGTGAAACGCTTTCGGGGGTAACTAATCAGCCCCAGCATTTT
D: .; V: TRBV20-1; size: .; length: 14; J: TRBJ1-6; CDR3: CSAGGGLHNSPLHF; DNA: TGCAGTGCTGGTGGCGGGCTTCATAATTCACCCCTCCACTTT
D: TRBD2; V: TRBV6-1; size: few; length: 20; J: TRBJ2-2; CDR3: CASSDTRGTTYLTNTGELFF; DNA: TGTGCCAGCAGTGACACGAGAGGGACTACATACTTAACGAACACCGGGGAGCTGTTTTTT
D: TRBD1; V: TRBV11-2; size: few; length: 16; J: TRBJ1-6; CDR3: CASSPRMGQSNSPLHF; DNA: TGTGCCAGCAGCCCCAGGATGGGACAGAGTAATTCACCCCTCCACTTT
D: .; V: TRBV6-2/TRBV6-3; size: .; length: 16; J: TRBJ1-2; CDR3: CASSYSRQGRPFGYTF; DNA: TGTGCCAGCAGTTACTCGAGGCAGGGTAGGCCTTTTGGCTACACCTTC
D: .; V: TRBV18; size: .; length: 15; J: TRBJ2-2; CDR3: CASSPRTPNTGELFF; DNA: TGTGCCAGCTCACCCCGGACACCTAACACCGGGGAGCTGTTTTTT
D: TRBD1; V: TRBV4-3; size: .; length: 15; J: TRBJ1-2; CDR3: CASSRADRANYGYTF; DNA: TGCGCCAGCAGCCGAGCGGACAGGGCTAACTATGGCTACACCTTC
D: TRBD1; V: TRBV5-1; size: .; length: 13; J: TRBJ1-1; CDR3: CASSYRGNTEAFF; DNA: TGCGCCAGCTCATACAGGGGGAACACTGAAGCTTTCTTT
D: .; V: TRBV11-3; size: .; length: 19; J: TRBJ1-1; CDR3: CASSLLFRFSPRRSTEAFF; DNA: TGTGCCAGCAGCTTATTGTTCCGGTTTAGTCCTAGGCGGAGCACTGAAGCTTTCTTT
D: TRBD1; V: TRBV19; size: .; length: 14; J: TRBJ2-7; CDR3: CATRPRDRVDEQYF; DNA: TGTGCCACCCGACCCCGGGACAGGGTTGACGAGCAGTACTTC
D: .; V: TRBV27; size: .; length: 17; J: TRBJ2-1; CDR3: CASSLRGGTSWYNEQFF; DNA: TGTGCCAGCAGTTTAAGGGGGGGCACTAGCTGGTACAATGAGCAGTTCTTC
D: .; V: TRBV11-1; size: .; length: 14; J: TRBJ1-1; CDR3: CASSSFVGGTEAFF; DNA: TGTGCCAGCAGCTCATTTGTGGGGGGGACTGAAGCTTTCTTT
D: .; V: TRBV5-8; size: few; length: 13; J: TRBJ1-5; CDR3: CASSLEGDGPQHF; DNA: TGTGCCAGCAGCTTAGAAGGTGACGGGCCCCAGCATTTT
D: .; V: TRBV11-3; size: few; length: 14; J: TRBJ2-1; CDR3: CASSRSAGSNEQFF; DNA: TGTGCCAGCAGCCGCAGTGCAGGGTCCAATGAGCAGTTCTTC
D: TRBD2; V: TRBV6-5; size: few; length: 13; J: TRBJ2-7; CDR3: CASIHSGTKEQYF; DNA: TGTGCCAGCATTCATAGCGGGACTAAAGAGCAGTACTTC
D: .; V: TRBV11-3; size: .; length: 14; J: TRBJ2-5; CDR3: CASSLSPGRGTQYF; DNA: TGTGCCAGCAGCCTAAGTCCGGGACGGGGGACCCAGTACTTC
D: .; V: TRBV7-2; size: .; length: 13; J: TRBJ2-7; CDR3: CASSPGPSEEQYF; DNA: TGTGCCAGCAGCCCCGGGCCCTCGGAAGAGCAGTACTTC
D: TRBD2; V: TRBV7-9; size: .; length: 17; J: TRBJ2-1; CDR3: CASSLGGTSGRWNEQFF; DNA: TGTGCCAGCAGCTTAGGAGGGACTAGCGGGAGGTGGAATGAGCAGTTCTTC
D: .; V: TRBV3-1/TRBV3-2; size: .; length: 17; J: TRBJ1-4; CDR3: CASSQGMTTSTNEKLFF; DNA: TGTGCCAGCAGCCAAGGAATGACAACTTCAACTAATGAAAAACTGTTTTTT
D: TRBD1; V: TRBV9; size: medium-sized; length: 15; J: TRBJ2-7; CDR3: CASSSETGTSVVQYF; DNA: TGTGCCAGCAGCTCCGAGACAGGGACCTCGGTGGTGCAGTACTTC
D: .; V: TRBV15; size: few; length: 13; J: TRBJ2-1; CDR3: CATSRALYNEQFF; DNA: TGTGCCACCAGCAGAGCCCTCTACAATGAGCAGTTCTTC
D: .; V: TRBV5-4; size: .; length: 14; J: TRBJ1-2; CDR3: CASSPPGAGYGYTF; DNA: TGTGCCAGCAGCCCCCCGGGGGCCGGCTATGGCTACACCTTC
D: TRBD1; V: TRBV20-1; size: few; length: 18; J: TRBJ1-3; CDR3: CSASSGTGSFISGNTIYF; DNA: TGCAGTGCTAGTTCCGGGACAGGGTCCTTTATCTCTGGAAACACCATATATTTT
D: TRBD1; V: TRBV6-5; size: .; length: 15; J: TRBJ2-7; CDR3: CASRGTGGSSYEQYF; DNA: TGTGCCAGCAGGGGTACAGGGGGCTCATCCTACGAGCAGTACTTC
D: .; V: TRBV6-1; size: .; length: 14; J: TRBJ1-5; CDR3: CASSEYSANQPQHF; DNA: TGTGCCAGCAGTGAATATAGCGCCAATCAGCCCCAGCATTTT
D: .; V: TRBV19; size: few; length: 16; J: TRBJ2-1; CDR3: CASTYSAGHSYNEQFF; DNA: TGTGCCAGTACCTATTCGGCGGGGCACTCCTACAATGAGCAGTTCTTC
D: TRBD1; V: TRBV19; size: .; length: 16; J: TRBJ1-5; CDR3: CAASGQGSHSNQPQHF; DNA: TGTGCCGCGTCGGGACAGGGATCACATAGCAATCAGCCCCAGCATTTT
D: .; V: TRBV6-1; size: .; length: 15; J: TRBJ1-5; CDR3: CASSEEGLSNQPQHF; DNA: TGTGCCAGCAGTGAAGAGGGACTGAGCAATCAGCCCCAGCATTTT
D: .; V: TRBV29-1; size: .; length: 13; J: TRBJ1-2; CDR3: CSVEGYINYGYTF; DNA: TGCAGCGTTGAAGGATATATCAACTATGGCTACACCTTC
D: .; V: TRBV7-2; size: .; length: 15; J: TRBJ1-4; CDR3: CASSLELATNEKLFF; DNA: TGTGCCAGCAGCTTAGAACTGGCTACTAATGAAAAACTGTTTTTT
D: TRBD1; V: TRBV27; size: .; length: 15; J: TRBJ2-1; CDR3: CASSFSTGAVHEQFF; DNA: TGTGCCAGCAGTTTTAGTACAGGGGCGGTCCATGAGCAGTTCTTC
D: .; V: TRBV5-6; size: few; length: 14; J: TRBJ1-2; CDR3: CASSFPGTGRGYTF; DNA: TGTGCCAGCAGCTTTCCGGGAACAGGGAGGGGCTACACCTTC
D: .; V: TRBV6-1; size: once; length: 14; J: TRBJ2-3; CDR3: CASSENPLADTQYF; DNA: TGTGCCAGCAGTGAAAACCCACTCGCAGATACGCAGTATTTT
D: .; V: TRBV7-9; size: .; length: 14; J: TRBJ1-5; CDR3: CASSFEGANQPQHF; DNA: TGTGCCAGCAGCTTTGAAGGGGCCAATCAGCCCCAGCATTTT
D: TRBD2; V: TRBV6-6; size: .; length: 17; J: TRBJ2-1; CDR3: CASSPGLAVPTYNEQFF; DNA: TGTGCCAGCAGTCCAGGACTAGCGGTACCTACGTACAATGAGCAGTTCTTC